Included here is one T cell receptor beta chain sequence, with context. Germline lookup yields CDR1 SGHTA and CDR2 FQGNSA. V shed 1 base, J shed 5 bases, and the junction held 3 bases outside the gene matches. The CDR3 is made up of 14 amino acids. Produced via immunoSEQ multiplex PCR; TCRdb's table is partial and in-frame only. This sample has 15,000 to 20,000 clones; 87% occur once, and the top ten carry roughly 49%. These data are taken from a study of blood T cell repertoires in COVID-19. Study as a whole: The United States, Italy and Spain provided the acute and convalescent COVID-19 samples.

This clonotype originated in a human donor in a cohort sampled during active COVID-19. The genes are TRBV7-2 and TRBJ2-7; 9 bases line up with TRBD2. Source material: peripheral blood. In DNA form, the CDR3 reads TGTGCCAGCAGCTTAGAGCGGGGGGCCCACGAGCAGTACTTC. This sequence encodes CASSLERGAHEQYF. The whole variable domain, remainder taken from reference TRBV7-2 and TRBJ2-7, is GAGVSQSPSNKVTEKGKDVELRCDPISGHTALYWYRQSLGQGLEFLIYFQGNSAPDKSGLPSDRFSAERTGGSVSTLTIQRTQQEDSAVYLCASSLERGAHEQYFGPGTRLTVT.